This T cell receptor (beta chain) was recorded in a study of cytomegalovirus exposure and HLA in healthy donors. General study points: Investigators reported under 200 TCR beta chains as tied to cytomegalovirus.

This clone was recorded only once. The target antigen is unknown. It was with 60 Vbeta and 13 Jbeta primers that the PCR ran. Assay: immunoSEQ multiplex PCR; the TCRdb copy retains only in-frame clones and omits some. The sample contains about 180,000 clones, less than 85% of which appear only once. Nominally healthy donors provided the samples, though records likely missed some immune exposures. This CDR3 has 15 residues. V was cut by 2 bases and J by 2 bases, with 13 bases left in between. In germline, CDR1 is SGHRS, CDR2 YFSETQ. Material: PBMCs. V usage is TRBV5-1 and J usage is TRBJ1-1; D is ambiguous. The sequence was obtained from a middle-aged man in good health and CMV-seronegative. This CDR3 is CASSLRGRANTEAFF. CDR3 coding DNA: TGCGCCAGCAGCTTACGGGGTCGCGCAAACACTGAAGCTTTCTTT.